These 25 T cell receptor beta chains originate from one sample sequenced in a study of blood T cells in healthy people across ages. PCR was performed a second time for roughly 7 to 12 cycles using a sample-barcoded 5' primer and a J-beta primer mix. TCRdb redid the calling of the 5' RACE reads with MiXCR, one entry per CDR3 protein. Of around 1,500,000 distinct CDR3 sequences in the sample, 28% were seen once. Sequencing input: blood. The receptors originated from a woman between 25 and 40 years old in good health.

There are many counts of this clonotype. V gene TRBV7-8 combines with J gene TRBJ2-1, with TRBD2 matching 7 bases. V shed 8 bases and J 7 bases; nucleotides not matched to a gene: 14. The V gene's germline CDR1 is SGHVS and CDR2 FQNEAQ. The CDR3 spans 15 residues. CDR3 residues: CASGREAGYANEQFF. CDR3 DNA sequence: TGTGCCAGCGGCCGAGAAGCGGGATATGCGAATGAGCAGTTCTTC. The full variable domain, with the rest looked up from reference TRBV7-8 and TRBJ2-1, is GAGVSQSPRYKVAKRGQDVALRCDPISGHVSLFWYQQALGQGPEFLTYFQNEAQLDKSGLPSDRFFAERPEGSVSTLKIQRTQQEDSAVYLCASGREAGYANEQFFGPGTRLTVL.

The sample holds a few counts of this clonotype. V gene TRBV7-2 combines with J gene TRBJ2-3, with 14 bases identical to TRBD2. The CDR3 sequence is 17 residues long. Germline CDR1 and CDR2: SGHTA and FQGNSA. V gave up 4 bases and J gave up 4 bases; unmatched junction bases: 7. This CDR3 is CASSSLGLAGAADTQYF. CDR3 in DNA: TGTGCCAGCAGCTCACTGGGACTAGCGGGAGCGGCAGATACGCAGTATTTT. Variable domain in full (rest from reference TRBV7-2 and TRBJ2-3): GAGVSQSPSNKVTEKGKDVELRCDPISGHTALYWYRQSLGQGLEFLIYFQGNSAPDKSGLPSDRFSAERTGGSVSTLTIQRTQQEDSAVYLCASSSLGLAGAADTQYFGPGTRLTVL.

The chain carries TRBV4-2 and TRBJ2-5, with D perhaps matching TRBD1 or TRBD2 (5 bases each). Trimming shortened V by 1 base and J by 5 bases, and 29 bases separated the two germline ends. Per germline, CDR1 LGHNA and CDR2 YNFKEQ. This CDR3 region has 20 residues. The CDR3 DNA is TGTGCCAGCAGCCAAGTAGGTGCAGCGAGGGGCGTCCCCCACAGCGAGACCCAGTACTTC. Encoded protein: CASSQVGAARGVPHSETQYF.

This clonotype has only a few counts. The chain links TRBV11-2 to TRBJ2-3; possibly TRBD2 for D (5 bases). This CDR3 contains 17 residues. Per the germline V gene, CDR1 is SGHAT and CDR2 is FQNNGV. V was shortened by 3 bases and J by 2 bases, with 18 bases between the two germline ends. CDR3 in DNA: TGTGCCAGCAGCTTGGGAGTAGGGTCTTCATTCACAGATACGCAGTATTTT. Translated, it gives CASSLGVGSSFTDTQYF.

The chain joins TRBV9 to TRBJ2-3; D may be TRBD1 (6 bases). Trimming removed 3 bases at V and 1 base at J, with 9 bases between. The CDR3 spans 14 residues. Germline lookup yields CDR1 SGDLS and CDR2 YYNGEE. The CDR3 protein is CASSEWTGTDTQYF. Here the CDR3 DNA reads TGTGCCAGCAGCGAGTGGACAGGCACAGATACGCAGTATTTT.

The rearrangement links TRBV10-3 to TRBJ2-4; 11 bases align to TRBD1. V lost 0 bases, J lost 3 bases, and 1 base stayed unmatched. CDR1 ENHRY and CDR2 SYGVKD come from the germline V gene. The CDR3 sequence is 16 residues long. The DNA for the CDR3 is TGTGCCATCAGTGAGTCCGGGACAGGGGGCAAAAACATTCAGTACTTC. This codes for CAISESGTGGKNIQYF.

This clonotype was counted between two and nine times. A read error may be the cause here, since a much bigger clone is one base away. The rearrangement links TRBV3-1 to TRBJ2-1; 11 nucleotides line up with TRBD2. Germline-derived CDR1 and CDR2 are LGHDT and YNNKEL (reference sequence). The CDR3 is 15 residues long. V lost 4 bases to trimming and J lost 5 bases; unmatched junction nucleotides: 4. Written as DNA, the CDR3 is TGTGCCAGCAGCCCCGTGACTAGCGGGGACAATGAGCAGTTCTTC. Protein product: CASSPVTSGDNEQFF.

V and J are TRBV19 and TRBJ2-7; the match to TRBD2 covers 14 bases. Germline V lookup: CDR1 LNHDA, CDR2 SQIVND (reference sequence). The CDR3 has 15 amino acids. With V trimmed by 4 bases and J by 7 bases, 6 bases remained unmatched. CDR3 nucleotide sequence: TGTGCCAGTAGTACTGGACTAGCGGGAGGAGGTGAGCAGTACTTC. Its translation is CASSTGLAGGGEQYF.

CDR3: CASSLGGGAFNEQFF. CDR3 sequence (DNA): TGCGCCAGCAGCTTGGGCGGGGGGGCCTTCAATGAGCAGTTCTTC. This chain connects TRBV5-1 to TRBJ2-1; 9 bases map to TRBD2. The CDR3 covers 15 residues. Germline V gene data show CDR1 as SGHRS and CDR2 as YFSETQ. Trimming at V came to 0 bases and at J to 6 bases, leaving 4 bases not matched to a gene. Drawing the rest from reference TRBV5-1 and TRBJ2-1, the complete variable domain is KAGVTQTPRYLIKTRGQQVTLSCSPISGHRSVSWYQQTPGQGLQFLFEYFSETQRNKGNFPGRFSGRQFSNSRSEMNVSTLELGDSALYLCASSLGGGAFNEQFFGPGTRLTVL.

The chain recombines TRBV20-1 with TRBJ1-6; D unclear. The length of the CDR3 is 16 residues. In germline, CDR1 is DFQATT, CDR2 SNEGSKA (reference sequence). Deletions cut 1 base from V and 0 bases from J, with 10 bases between. The CDR3 loop reads CSARVGESSYNSPLHF. For the CDR3, the DNA is TGCAGTGCTAGAGTGGGCGAAAGCTCCTATAATTCACCCCTCCACTTT.

The chain carries TRBV20-1 and TRBJ1-6, with 8 nucleotides matching TRBD1. Unmatched junction bases numbered 8, after V lost 0 bases and J lost 13 bases. Germline assignment: CDR1 DFQATT and CDR2 SNEGSKA (reference sequence). CDR3 size: 14 residues. CDR3 residues: CSARDKSQGAPLHF. The CDR3 bases are TGCAGTGCTAGAGACAAATCCCAGGGGGCGCCCCTCCACTTT.

The J gene is TRBJ2-7, the V gene TRBV20-1; 13 nucleotides align to TRBD2. The germline V gene has CDR1 DFQATT and CDR2 SNEGSKA (reference sequence). The J segment lost 6 bases and the V segment lost 3 bases, leaving 11 bases of the junction unmatched. This CDR3 spans 16 amino acids. CDR3 residues: CSASGTSGMGGVEQYF. CDR3 nucleotide sequence: TGCAGTGCTAGTGGGACTAGCGGGATGGGGGGCGTCGAGCAGTACTTC.

This clonotype was picked up a small number of times. The rearrangement uses TRBV6-5 and TRBJ1-5, with D unresolved. The ends were cut back, 4 bases at V and 4 bases at J, with 8 bases in the middle. Germline-derived CDR1 and CDR2 are MNHEY and SVGAGI. The CDR3 is 13 residues long. The DNA for the CDR3 is TGTGCCAGCAGTTTTTCACTGAATCAGCCCCAGCATTTT. This sequence encodes CASSFSLNQPQHF.

This clonotype was seen more than once but under ten times. V and J are TRBV6-2 or TRBV6-3 and TRBJ1-2; D is perhaps TRBD1 (5 bases). The CDR3 is 15 amino acids. Germline V lookup: CDR1 MNHEY, CDR2 SVGEGT. Trimming took 6 bases from V and 5 from J, leaving 19 bases between them. In DNA, the CDR3 is TGTGCCAGCAGCGACCCATCCGGGACGGATTATGGCTACACCTTC. This translates into CASSDPSGTDYGYTF.

The genes are TRBV5-1 and TRBJ1-1; possibly TRBD1 for D (6 bases). CDR1 and CDR2 (germline): SGHRS, YFSETQ. CDR3 length: 12 residues. V lost 2 bases to trimming and J lost 7 bases, with 9 bases between them. The CDR3 DNA follows: TGCGCCAGCAGCTTACAGGGAGTTGAAGCTTTCTTT. Its protein product is CASSLQGVEAFF.

In its sample, this clonotype was seen many times. The V and J genes are TRBV27 and TRBJ2-7, with 10 bases aligning to TRBD1. The CDR3 has 14 residues. Germline V lookup: CDR1 MNHEY, CDR2 SMNVEV (reference sequence). V shed 5 bases, J shed 2 bases, and the junction held 3 bases outside the gene matches. The CDR3 nucleotides read TGTGCCAGCAGTGGGACAGGGGACGCCTACGAGCAGTACTTC. As protein: CASSGTGDAYEQYF.

This clonotype was recorded many times. This chain links TRBV7-2 with TRBJ2-1; perhaps TRBD1 as D (7 bases). The germline CDR1 and CDR2 sequences are SGHTA and FQGNSA. V was trimmed by 5 bases and J by 6 bases, leaving 17 bases between them. The CDR3 runs to 15 residues. In nucleotides, the CDR3 is TGTGCCAGCAGCCCAGGGGGAGGTATGGTCAATGAGCAGTTCTTC. This encodes CASSPGGGMVNEQFF.

The sample holds a few counts of this clonotype. The chain combines TRBV2 with TRBJ2-5; 8 nucleotides agree with TRBD1. The CDR3 has 14 amino acids. J gave up 4 bases and V 5 bases, and 6 bases lay outside the gene matches. The germline V gene has CDR1 SNHLY and CDR2 FYNNEI. The DNA of the CDR3 is TGTGCCAGCAGTACAGGGGGAAGCGTAGAGACCCAGTACTTC. The encoded protein is CASSTGGSVETQYF.

This clonotype turned up a few times. This chain connects TRBV6-2 or TRBV6-3 to TRBJ2-7, with D tentatively TRBD1 (5 bases). The CDR3 contains 13 residues. The V gene lost 8 bases and the J gene lost 2 bases, with 13 bases spanning the gap. The germline V gene has CDR1 MNHEY and CDR2 SVGEGT. The CDR3 here is CASGAASPYEQYF. The CDR3 DNA reads as TGTGCCAGCGGGGCAGCGAGCCCCTACGAGCAGTACTTC.

The chain recombines TRBV5-1 with TRBJ1-5; weak D call: TRBD1 (6 bases). The CDR3 loop spans 15 amino acids. Germline lookup yields CDR1 SGHRS and CDR2 YFSETQ. V was pared by 4 bases and J by 4 bases, with 15 bases between. CDR3 in DNA: TGCGCCAGCAGCCAGGTAGGGGGGTCGAATCAGCCCCAGCATTTT. It yields the protein CASSQVGGSNQPQHF.

There are many counts of this clonotype. This sequence joins TRBV7-2 and TRBJ2-1; D not certain. The CDR3 loop spans 12 amino acids. Germline loops: CDR1 SGHTA, CDR2 FQGNSA. The ends were cut back, 0 bases at V and 9 bases at J, with 6 bases in the middle. CDR3 DNA: TGTGCCAGCAGCTTAGCGGTAGCTGAGCAGTTCTTC. Amino acids: CASSLAVAEQFF.

A few counts support this clonotype. A read error may explain this, as a much larger clone is one base away. It is likely a read error, because the conserved phenylalanine at the end of the CDR3 is missing. The V and J genes are TRBV6-2 or TRBV6-3 and TRBJ1-1; tentatively, D is TRBD1 (6 bases). The V end lost 5 bases, the J end lost 1 base, and 8 bases lay between the germline ends. The CDR3 runs 13 residues. Germline loops: CDR1 MNHEY, CDR2 SVGEGT. DNA of the CDR3: TGTGCCAGCAGTCGACAGGAGAACACTGAAGCTTTCCTT. Translating it yields CASSRQENTEAFL.

The chain has TRBV7-9 and TRBJ1-1; tentative D call: TRBD1 (6 bases). Trimming took 0 bases from V and 4 from J, leaving 9 bases between them. The CDR3 consists of 14 residues. Germline V lookup: CDR1 SEHNR, CDR2 FQNEAQ (reference sequence). The CDR3 bases are TGTGCCAGCAGCTTAGCTATCAGGGGCACTGAAGCTTTCTTT. Translation gives CASSLAIRGTEAFF.

CDR3 protein: CSARITGASEQYF. As DNA, the CDR3 is TGCAGTGCCCGAATCACAGGGGCCAGCGAGCAGTACTTC. The chain carries TRBV20-1 and TRBJ2-7; TRBD1 agrees at 7 bases. V shed 6 bases, J shed 6 bases, and the junction held 11 bases outside the gene matches. The CDR3 spans 13 residues. In germline, CDR1 is DFQATT, CDR2 SNEGSKA (reference sequence).

A remark on this clonotype: This could be a read error, since a much larger clone is one nucleotide away. V usage is TRBV7-9 and J usage is TRBJ2-3; D is unclear. Germline-derived CDR1 and CDR2 are SEHNR and FQNEAQ (reference sequence). V was shortened by 11 bases and J by 4 bases, with 16 bases between the two germline ends. This CDR3 contains 13 residues. The CDR3 bases are TGTGCCTTGCGAAGCGACAACGCAGATACGCAGTATTTT. This sequence encodes CALRSDNADTQYF. Based on the CDR3 plus reference TRBV7-9 and TRBJ2-3, the full variable domain is DTGVSQNPRHKITKRGQNVTFRCDPISEHNRLYWYRQTLGQGPEFLTYFQNEAQLEKSRLLSDRFSAERPKGSFSTLEIQRTEQGDSAMYLCALRSDNADTQYFGPGTRLTVL.